This T cell receptor beta chain was sequenced for a study of T-cell memory formation after mild COVID-19 (TCRdb year 2021). Study-wide context: TCR sequence clusters from the two donors were largely donor specific. T-cell clones expanding and contracting after mild COVID-19 in a couple of donors were tracked by longitudinal TCRalpha and TCRbeta repertoire sequencing. Two young, previously healthy adult volunteers made up the cohort, one male and one female. Results and caveats for the whole study, not just this receptor: Balanced CD4/CD8 phenotypes were observed for clones contracting from day 15 to 85, whereas a bias towards CD4+ was observed for a second wave of clones expanding from day 15 to 37. Some responding clones were found in pre-infection memory, which suggests that pre-existing cross-reactive memory T cells took part in the SARS-CoV-2 response. SARS-CoV-2 specificity of the second-wave clones peaking on day 37 was not confirmed. The study covered only a couple of mild cases, and larger cohorts including severe cases with pre-infection samples were considered necessary. Contracting CD4+ clones were located mainly in the CM and EM memory subsets, whereas CD8+ clones were found to be enriched in EMRA.

Ficoll-Paque density gradient centrifugation was the method used to isolate PBMCs. As for this clonotype: This clone's antigen is unknown. No clone much larger than this one lies a single base away; base qualities are absent.

The sequencer listed for this sample is Illumina NovaSeq 6000. Using 5'RACE with constant-segment primers, TCRalpha and TCRbeta cDNA libraries were constructed, with sample barcodes and unique molecular identifiers added in the process. Trizol reagent was used to extract RNA from every sample. Libraries were amplified in two PCR steps, with a second sample barcode and Illumina TruSeq adapters added in the second step. The libraries were sequenced on an Illumina NovaSeq using 2 x 150 bp paired-end reads. The published analysis was carried out like this. Reads were demultiplexed and collapsed into UMI-guided consensus sequences with migec v1.2.7. With mixcr v2.1.11, UMI consensuses were aligned to TRA and TRB V and J templates and assembled into clonotypes. A clonotype was counted as expanded or contracted only when both edgeR and NoisET called the clonotype significant, with the noise models trained on biological replicates. For edgeR calls, the thresholds were a false discovery rate-adjusted p below 0.01 and a log2 fold-change of 1. As an exploratory analysis of dynamics, max-normalized trajectories of the 1000 most abundant clonotypes were examined by PCA with hierarchical clustering. Separately sequenced CD4+ and CD8+ repertoires were used to assign a CD4 or CD8 phenotype to each responding clone. Clones were called with MiXCR by TCRdb after fastp trimmed the public reads at Q25, and only in-frame beta chains were retained. Each CDR3 protein appears once, grouped with its most common genes and DNA. TCRdb assigned the V and J calls; the authors' analysis was not used. The sample records approximately 240,000 distinct CDR3 sequences, approximately 16% of which are singletons. Around 3.4% of the sample lies in the top ten.

The junction shows trimming of 5 bases on V and 4 bases on J, plus 17 bases between the germline ends. Its CDR3 holds 15 amino acids, cysteine through phenylalanine. Only the CDR3 region is kept as DNA, spanning 45 bases read in frame from base 1. The germline V gene supplies CDR1 SGHTA and CDR2 FQGTGA. The V and J genes are TRBV7-3 and TRBJ2-5, with no confidently assigned D gene. The sample consisted of PBMCs or a T cell subset sorted from them (not recorded which). This sequence originates from a man aged 18 to 30 who had mild COVID-19 (a few samples of this study predate the infection). The sample titles of this study are shuffled in the database, so cell type and time point are left out; the donor was told from shared clones. CDR3 reads: CASSLGPGVGETQYF. At the DNA level, the sequence is TGTGCCAGCAGCCTAGGCCCGGGCGTTGGAGAGACCCAGTACTTC.